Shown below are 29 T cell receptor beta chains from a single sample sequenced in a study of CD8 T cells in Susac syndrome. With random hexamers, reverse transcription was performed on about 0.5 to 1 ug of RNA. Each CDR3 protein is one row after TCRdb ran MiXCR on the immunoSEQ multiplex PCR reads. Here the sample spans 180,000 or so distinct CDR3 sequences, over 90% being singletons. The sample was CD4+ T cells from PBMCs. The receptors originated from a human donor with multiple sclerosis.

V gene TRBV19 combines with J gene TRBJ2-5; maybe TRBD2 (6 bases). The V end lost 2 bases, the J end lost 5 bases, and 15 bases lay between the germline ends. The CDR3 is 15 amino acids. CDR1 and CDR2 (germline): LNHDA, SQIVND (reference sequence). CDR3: CASSIPQGRFETQYF. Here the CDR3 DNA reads TGTGCCAGTAGTATACCTCAAGGGAGGTTTGAGACCCAGTACTTC.

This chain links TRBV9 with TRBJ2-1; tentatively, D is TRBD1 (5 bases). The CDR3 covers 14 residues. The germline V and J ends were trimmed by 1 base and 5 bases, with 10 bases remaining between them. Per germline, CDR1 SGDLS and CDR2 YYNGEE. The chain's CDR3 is CASSVTLGDNEQFF. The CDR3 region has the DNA TGTGCCAGCAGCGTAACTCTAGGGGACAATGAGCAGTTCTTC. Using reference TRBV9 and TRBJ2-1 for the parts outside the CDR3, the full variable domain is DSGVTQTPKHLITATGQRVTLRCSPRSGDLSVYWYQQSLDQGLQFLIQYYNGEERAKGNILERFSAQQFPDLHSELNLSSLELGDSALYFCASSVTLGDNEQFFGPGTRLTVL.

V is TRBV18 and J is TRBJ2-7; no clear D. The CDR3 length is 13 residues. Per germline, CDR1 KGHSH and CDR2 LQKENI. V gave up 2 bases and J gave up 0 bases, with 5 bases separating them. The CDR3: CASSPGLSYEQYF. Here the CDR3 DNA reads TGTGCCAGCTCACCAGGCCTCTCCTACGAGCAGTACTTC.

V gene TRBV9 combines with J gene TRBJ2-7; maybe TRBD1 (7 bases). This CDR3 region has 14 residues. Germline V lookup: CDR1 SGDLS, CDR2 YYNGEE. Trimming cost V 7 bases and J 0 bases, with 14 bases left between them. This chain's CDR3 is CASSRRGVSYEQYF. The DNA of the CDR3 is TGTGCCAGCTCCCGCAGGGGGGTCTCCTACGAGCAGTACTTC.

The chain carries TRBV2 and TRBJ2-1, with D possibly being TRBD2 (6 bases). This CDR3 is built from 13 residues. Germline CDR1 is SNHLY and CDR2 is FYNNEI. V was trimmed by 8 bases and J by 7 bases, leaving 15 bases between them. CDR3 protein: CASGSGTLNEQFF. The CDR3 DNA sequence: TGTGCCAGCGGTTCCGGGACTCTTAATGAGCAGTTCTTC.

Here the CDR3 DNA reads TGCAGCGCCTCGGGGGGGGCGTCTGGGGCCAACGTCCTGACTTTC. Translated, it gives CSASGGASGANVLTF. This rearrangement joins TRBV29-1 to TRBJ2-6; 8 bases align to TRBD2. The CDR3 spans 15 residues. Trimming took 7 bases from V and 1 from J; bases not matched to a gene: 6. Germline values: CDR1 SQVTM, CDR2 ANQGSEA.

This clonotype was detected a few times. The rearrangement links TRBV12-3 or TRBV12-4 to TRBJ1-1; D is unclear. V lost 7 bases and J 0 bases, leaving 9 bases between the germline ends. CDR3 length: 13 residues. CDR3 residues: CASTPSMNTEAFF. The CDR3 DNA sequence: TGTGCCAGCACCCCCAGTATGAACACTGAAGCTTTCTTT.

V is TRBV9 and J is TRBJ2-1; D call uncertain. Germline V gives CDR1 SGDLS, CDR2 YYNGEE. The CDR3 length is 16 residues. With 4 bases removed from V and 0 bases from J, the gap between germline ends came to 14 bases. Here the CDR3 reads CASSSSAGVSYNEQFF. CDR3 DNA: TGTGCCAGCAGCAGTTCCGCTGGGGTCTCCTACAATGAGCAGTTCTTC.

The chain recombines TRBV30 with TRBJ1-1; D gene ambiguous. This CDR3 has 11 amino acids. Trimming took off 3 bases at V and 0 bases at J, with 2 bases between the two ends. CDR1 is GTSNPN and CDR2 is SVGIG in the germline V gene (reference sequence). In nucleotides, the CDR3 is TGTGCCTGGAGCTTGAACACTGAAGCTTTCTTT. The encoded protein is CAWSLNTEAFF. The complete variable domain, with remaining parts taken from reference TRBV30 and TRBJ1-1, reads SQTIHQWPATLVQPVGSPLSLECTVEGTSNPNLYWYRQAAGRGLQLLFYSVGIGQISSEVPQNLSASRPQDRQFILSSKKLLLSDSGFYLCAWSLNTEAFFGQGTRLTVV.

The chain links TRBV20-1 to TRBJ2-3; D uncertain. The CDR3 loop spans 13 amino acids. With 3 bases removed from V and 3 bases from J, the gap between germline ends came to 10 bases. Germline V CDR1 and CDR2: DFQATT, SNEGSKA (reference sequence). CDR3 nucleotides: TGCAGTGCTAGTGGCCAGATGACAGATACGCAGTATTTT. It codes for CSASGQMTDTQYF.

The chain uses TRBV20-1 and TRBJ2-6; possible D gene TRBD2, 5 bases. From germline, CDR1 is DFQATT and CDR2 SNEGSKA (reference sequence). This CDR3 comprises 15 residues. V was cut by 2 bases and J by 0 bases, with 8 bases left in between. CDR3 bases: TGCAGTGCTAGACGGAGGTTCTCTGGGGCCAACGTCCTGACTTTC. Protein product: CSARRRFSGANVLTF.

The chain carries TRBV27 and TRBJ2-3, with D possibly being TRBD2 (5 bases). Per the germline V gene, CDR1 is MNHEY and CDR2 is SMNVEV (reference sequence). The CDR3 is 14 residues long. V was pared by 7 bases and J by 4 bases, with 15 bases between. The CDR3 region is CASTWGSRADTQYF. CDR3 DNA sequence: TGTGCCAGCACCTGGGGATCGCGGGCAGATACGCAGTATTTT.

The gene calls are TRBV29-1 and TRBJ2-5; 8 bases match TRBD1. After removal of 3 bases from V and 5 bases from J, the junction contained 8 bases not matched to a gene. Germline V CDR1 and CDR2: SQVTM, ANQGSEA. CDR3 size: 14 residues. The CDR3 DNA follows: TGCAGCGTTGAGACAACAGGGGGACACGAGACCCAGTACTTC. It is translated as CSVETTGGHETQYF.

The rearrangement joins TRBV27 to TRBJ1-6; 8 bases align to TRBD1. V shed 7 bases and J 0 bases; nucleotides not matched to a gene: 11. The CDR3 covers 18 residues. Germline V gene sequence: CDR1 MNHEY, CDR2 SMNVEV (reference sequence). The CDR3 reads CASTVPRGQSSYNSPLHF. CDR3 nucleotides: TGTGCCAGCACAGTGCCCAGGGGGCAGAGCTCCTATAATTCACCCCTCCACTTT.

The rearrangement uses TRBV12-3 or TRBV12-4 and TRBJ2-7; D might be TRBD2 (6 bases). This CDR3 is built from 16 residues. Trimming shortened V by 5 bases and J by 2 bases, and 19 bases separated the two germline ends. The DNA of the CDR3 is TGTGCCAGCAGTCCCCCCCTAAGGCGGGGAGCCTACGAGCAGTACTTC. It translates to CASSPPLRRGAYEQYF.

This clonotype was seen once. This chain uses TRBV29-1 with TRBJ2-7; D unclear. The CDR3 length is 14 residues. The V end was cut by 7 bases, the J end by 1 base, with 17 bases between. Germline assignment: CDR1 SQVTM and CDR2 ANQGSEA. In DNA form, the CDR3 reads TGCAGCGCCCTTACGTGGCGGTCTTCCTACGAGCAGTACTTC. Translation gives CSALTWRSSYEQYF.

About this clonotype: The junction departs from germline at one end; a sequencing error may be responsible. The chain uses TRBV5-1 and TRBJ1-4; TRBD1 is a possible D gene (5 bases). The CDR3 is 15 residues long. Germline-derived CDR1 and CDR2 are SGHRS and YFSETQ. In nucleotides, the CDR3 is TGCGCCAGCAGCTTTGGGGCAGGCGGTAATGAAAAACTGTCTTTT. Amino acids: CASSFGAGGNEKLSF.

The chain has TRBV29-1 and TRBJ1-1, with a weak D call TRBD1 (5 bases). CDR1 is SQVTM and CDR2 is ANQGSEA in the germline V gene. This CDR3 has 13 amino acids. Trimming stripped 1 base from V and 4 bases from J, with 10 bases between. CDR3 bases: TGCAGCGTTGAAGCGGGCCAGGGCACTGAAGCTTTCTTT. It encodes CSVEAGQGTEAFF.

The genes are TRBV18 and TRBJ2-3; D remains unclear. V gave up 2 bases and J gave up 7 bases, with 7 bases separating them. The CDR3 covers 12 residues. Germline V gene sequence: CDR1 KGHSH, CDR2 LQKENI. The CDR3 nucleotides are TGTGCCAGCTCACCATTTGAGAATACGCAGTATTTT. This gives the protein CASSPFENTQYF.

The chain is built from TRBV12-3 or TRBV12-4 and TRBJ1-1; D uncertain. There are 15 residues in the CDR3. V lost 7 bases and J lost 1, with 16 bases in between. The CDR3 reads CASNRLGMGNTEAFF. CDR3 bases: TGTGCCAGCAACCGTCTGGGGATGGGGAACACTGAAGCTTTCTTT.

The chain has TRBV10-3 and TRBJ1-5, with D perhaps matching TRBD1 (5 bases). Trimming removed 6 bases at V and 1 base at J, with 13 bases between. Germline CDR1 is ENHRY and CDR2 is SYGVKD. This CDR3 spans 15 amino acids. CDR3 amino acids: CAIRIDGDSNQPQHF. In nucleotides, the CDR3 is TGTGCCATCAGAATTGATGGGGACAGCAATCAGCCCCAGCATTTT.

DNA of the CDR3: TGTGCCAGCAGTTACGGGTCGACTGAAGCTTTCTTT. Translated: CASSYGSTEAFF. The chain recombines TRBV6-5 with TRBJ1-1; unclear D gene. This CDR3 has 12 residues. The germline gives CDR1 MNHEY, CDR2 SVGAGI. V lost 2 bases and J lost 5, with 6 bases in between.

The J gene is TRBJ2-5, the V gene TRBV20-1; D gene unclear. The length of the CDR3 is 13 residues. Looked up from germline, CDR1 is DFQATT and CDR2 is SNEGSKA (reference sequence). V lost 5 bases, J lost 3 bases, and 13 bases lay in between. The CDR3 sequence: CSALTGLEETQYF. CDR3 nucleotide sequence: TGCAGTGCTCTAACCGGGCTGGAAGAGACCCAGTACTTC.

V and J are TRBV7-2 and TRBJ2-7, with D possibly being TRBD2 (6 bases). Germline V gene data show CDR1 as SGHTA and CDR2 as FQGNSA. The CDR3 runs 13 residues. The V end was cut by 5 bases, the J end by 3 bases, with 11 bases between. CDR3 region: CASSRGTGYEQYF. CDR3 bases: TGTGCCAGCAGCCGGGGGACCGGCTACGAGCAGTACTTC.

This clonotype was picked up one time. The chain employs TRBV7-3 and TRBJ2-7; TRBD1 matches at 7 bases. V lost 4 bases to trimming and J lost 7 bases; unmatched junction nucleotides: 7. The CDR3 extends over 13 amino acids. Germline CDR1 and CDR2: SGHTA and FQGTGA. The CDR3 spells CASSSDRWREQYF. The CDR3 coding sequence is TGTGCCAGCAGCTCGGACAGGTGGCGAGAGCAGTACTTC.

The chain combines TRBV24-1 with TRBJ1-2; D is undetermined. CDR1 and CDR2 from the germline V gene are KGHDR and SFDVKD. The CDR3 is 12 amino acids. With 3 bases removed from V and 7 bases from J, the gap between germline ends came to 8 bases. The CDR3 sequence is CATSDRAGGYTF. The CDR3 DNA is TGTGCCACCAGTGATAGGGCCGGTGGCTACACCTTC.

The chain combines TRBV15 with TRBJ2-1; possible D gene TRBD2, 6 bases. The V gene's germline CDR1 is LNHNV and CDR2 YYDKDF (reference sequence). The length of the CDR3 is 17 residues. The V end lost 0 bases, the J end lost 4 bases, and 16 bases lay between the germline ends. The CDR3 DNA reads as TGTGCCACCAGCAGAGACGGAGGGCAGGGAACATACAATGAGCAGTTCTTC. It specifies CATSRDGGQGTYNEQFF.

CDR3 DNA: TGTGCCAGCACCCTCTCCCCCGGAGAACCTATCTACGAGCAGTACTTC. It yields the protein CASTLSPGEPIYEQYF. The chain has TRBV9 and TRBJ2-7; D call uncertain. Per the germline V gene, CDR1 is SGDLS and CDR2 is YYNGEE. Trimming took 6 bases from V and 3 from J, leaving 22 bases between them. This CDR3 is 16 amino acids long.

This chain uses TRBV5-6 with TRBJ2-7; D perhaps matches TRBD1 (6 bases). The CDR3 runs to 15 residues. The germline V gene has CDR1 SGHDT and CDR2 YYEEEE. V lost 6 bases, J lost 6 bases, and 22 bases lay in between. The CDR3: CASKGRGKGALEQYF. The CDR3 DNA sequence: TGTGCCAGCAAAGGAAGGGGGAAAGGGGCACTCGAGCAGTACTTC.